The sequence of this T cell receptor beta chain was determined in a study of shared clonotypes between healthy human individuals. Broader study findings: Shared clonotypes across all four donors exceeded non-shared ones in generation probability. Represented diversity (both genetic and exposure-history) was limited by the small number of donors.

In the source study's methods: For the immunoSEQ data, sequences were junction-only without quality scores, so filtering differed. The repertoire was sequenced with immunoSEQ multiplex PCR; TCRdb's copy has only in-frame clones and lacks some. Clonal size and the V and J genes are those of that table, whereas D and trimming came from the DNA. This table has 2,500,000 or so clones, roughly 93% appearing once. With regard to this clone: Its cognate antigen is unknown.

Trimming took 4 bases from V and 4 from J, leaving 16 bases between them. This CDR3 contains 15 residues. In germline, CDR1 is MNHEY, CDR2 SMNVEV (reference sequence). CD4+ cells were split into CD45RA+ naive and CD45RA-negative memory subsets. The genes are TRBV27 and TRBJ2-5, with D perhaps matching TRBD1 (6 bases). The material sequenced was naive CD4+ T cells from PBMCs. As for subset: CD45RA+ positively selected. The sequence derives from a man aged 18-30 years in good health. Some clones in this sample may be carry-over from other donors' samples. CDR3 amino acids: CASSSTRGSGETQYF. For the CDR3, the DNA is TGTGCCAGCAGTTCTACTAGGGGGTCGGGAGAGACCCAGTACTTC.